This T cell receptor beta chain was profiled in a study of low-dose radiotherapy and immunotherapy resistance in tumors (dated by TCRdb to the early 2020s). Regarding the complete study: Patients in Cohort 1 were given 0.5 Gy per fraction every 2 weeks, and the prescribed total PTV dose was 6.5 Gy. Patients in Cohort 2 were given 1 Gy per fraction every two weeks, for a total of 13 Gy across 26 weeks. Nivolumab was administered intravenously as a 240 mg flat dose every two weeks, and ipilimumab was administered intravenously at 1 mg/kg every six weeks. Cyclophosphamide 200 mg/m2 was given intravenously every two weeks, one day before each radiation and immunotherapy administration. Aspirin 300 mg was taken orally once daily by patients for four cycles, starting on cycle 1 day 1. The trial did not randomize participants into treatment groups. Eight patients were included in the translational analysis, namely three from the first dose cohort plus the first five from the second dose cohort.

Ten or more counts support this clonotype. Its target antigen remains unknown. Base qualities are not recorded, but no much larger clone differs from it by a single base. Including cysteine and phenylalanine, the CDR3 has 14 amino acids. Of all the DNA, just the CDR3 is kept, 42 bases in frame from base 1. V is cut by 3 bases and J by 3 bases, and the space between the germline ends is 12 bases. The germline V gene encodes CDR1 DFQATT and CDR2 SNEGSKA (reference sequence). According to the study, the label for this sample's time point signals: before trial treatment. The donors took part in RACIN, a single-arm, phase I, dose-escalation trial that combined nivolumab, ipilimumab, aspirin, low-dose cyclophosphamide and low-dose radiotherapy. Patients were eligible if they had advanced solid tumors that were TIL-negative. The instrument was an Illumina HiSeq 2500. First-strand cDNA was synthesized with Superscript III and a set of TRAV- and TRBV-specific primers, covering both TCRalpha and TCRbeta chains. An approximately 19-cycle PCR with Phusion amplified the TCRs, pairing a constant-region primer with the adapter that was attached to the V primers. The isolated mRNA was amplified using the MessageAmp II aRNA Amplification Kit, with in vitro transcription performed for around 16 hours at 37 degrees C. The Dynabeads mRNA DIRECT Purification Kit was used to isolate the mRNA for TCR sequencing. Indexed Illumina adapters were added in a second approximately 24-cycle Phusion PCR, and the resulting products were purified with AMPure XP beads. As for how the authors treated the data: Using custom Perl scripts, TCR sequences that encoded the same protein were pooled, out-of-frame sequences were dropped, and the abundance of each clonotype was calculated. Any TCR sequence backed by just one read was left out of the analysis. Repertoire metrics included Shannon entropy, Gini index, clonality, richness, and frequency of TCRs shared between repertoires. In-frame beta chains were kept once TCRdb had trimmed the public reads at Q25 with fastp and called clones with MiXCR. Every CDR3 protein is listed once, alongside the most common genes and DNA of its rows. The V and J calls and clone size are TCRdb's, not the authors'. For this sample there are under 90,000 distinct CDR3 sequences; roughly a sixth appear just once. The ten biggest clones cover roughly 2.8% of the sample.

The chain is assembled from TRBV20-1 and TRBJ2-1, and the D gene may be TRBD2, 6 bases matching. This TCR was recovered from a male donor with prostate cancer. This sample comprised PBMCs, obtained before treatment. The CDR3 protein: CSASPGVRYNEQFF. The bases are TGCAGTGCTAGTCCGGGGGTCCGCTACAATGAGCAGTTCTTC.